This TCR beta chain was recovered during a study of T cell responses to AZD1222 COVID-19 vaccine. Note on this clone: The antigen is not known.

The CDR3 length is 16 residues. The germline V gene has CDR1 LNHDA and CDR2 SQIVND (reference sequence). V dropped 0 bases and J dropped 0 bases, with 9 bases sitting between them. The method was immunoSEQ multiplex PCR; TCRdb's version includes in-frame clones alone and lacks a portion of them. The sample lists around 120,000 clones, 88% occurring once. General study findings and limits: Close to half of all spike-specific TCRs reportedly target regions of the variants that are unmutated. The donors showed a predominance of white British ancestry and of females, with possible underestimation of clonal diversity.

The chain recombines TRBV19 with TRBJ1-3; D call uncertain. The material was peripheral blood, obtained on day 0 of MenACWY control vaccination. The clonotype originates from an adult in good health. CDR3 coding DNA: TGTGCCAGTAGTATAGAGACATTTTCCTCTGGAAACACCATATATTTT. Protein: CASSIETFSSGNTIYF.